Below are 15 T cell receptor beta chains sequenced from a single sample in a study of blood T cell repertoires in COVID-19. TCRdb's copy holds only in-frame clones and misses some; the assay was immunoSEQ multiplex PCR. The table includes 350,000 or so clones, approximately 91% detected once. The source material was PBMCs or T cells enriched from blood (not recorded which). The origin of the receptors is a woman aged 25 to 39 who had been exposed to COVID-19.

A few counts support this clone. The CDR3 DNA follows: TGTGCCAGCACAGGACTAGCGGGAGCCGGGGAGCTGTTTTTT. Translated, it gives CASTGLAGAGELFF. The chain has TRBV9 and TRBJ2-2; TRBD2 aligns across 13 bases. Germline-derived CDR1 and CDR2 are SGDLS and YYNGEE. Germline trimming cut 6 bases from V and 6 bases from J; bases unmatched to any gene: 2. The CDR3 consists of 14 residues.

Only one count was recorded for this clone. The chain carries TRBV12-3 or TRBV12-4 and TRBJ2-3; D is unclear. V was trimmed by 1 base and J by 2 bases, leaving 4 bases between them. The CDR3 contains 13 residues. The CDR3 loop reads CASSLDSTDTQYF. The CDR3 bases are TGTGCCAGCAGTTTAGACTCCACAGATACGCAGTATTTT.

V usage is TRBV3-1 (or the pseudogene TRBV3-2) and J usage is TRBJ1-2; tentative D call: TRBD1 (6 bases). Germline V gene data show CDR1 as LGHDT and CDR2 as YNNKEL (reference sequence). The CDR3 runs to 15 residues. Between the trimmed V and J ends, which lost 4 bases and 3 bases, there was a span of 15 bases. The CDR3 protein is CASSPTGIGDYGYTF. The CDR3, as DNA: TGTGCCAGCAGCCCCACAGGGATTGGGGACTATGGCTACACCTTC.

The chain combines TRBV7-8 with TRBJ2-7, with D perhaps matching TRBD1 (6 bases). CDR1 and CDR2 (germline): SGHVS, FQNEAQ. V gave up 3 bases and J gave up 5 bases, with 14 bases separating them. The length of the CDR3 is 14 residues. The CDR3 DNA follows: TGTGCCAGCAGCTTGGGACACCATCGGGACGAGCAGTACTTC. This sequence encodes CASSLGHHRDEQYF.

CDR3 sequence reads: CASRDRGFGYTF. In DNA, the CDR3 is TGTGCCAGCAGGGACAGGGGCTTTGGCTACACCTTC. The rearrangement links TRBV28 to TRBJ1-2; 9 bases align to TRBD1. The CDR3 covers 12 residues. After removal of 6 bases from V and 7 bases from J, the junction contained 3 bases not matched to a gene. The germline gives CDR1 MDHEN, CDR2 SYDVKM.

The chain has TRBV12-5 and TRBJ2-7, with a weak D call TRBD1 (5 bases). CDR1 is LGHNT, CDR2 FRNRAP, per germline. V was shortened by 6 bases and J by 9 bases, with 9 bases between the two germline ends. This CDR3 has 10 residues. The CDR3 spells CASGDSTQYF. In nucleotides, the CDR3 is TGTGCTAGTGGCGACAGTACGCAGTACTTC.

This chain joins TRBV7-3 and TRBJ2-2, with a tentative D call TRBD2 (5 bases). V lost 0 bases to trimming and J lost 6 bases, with 17 bases between them. This CDR3 spans 17 amino acids. Per the germline V gene, CDR1 is SGHTA and CDR2 is FQGTGA. CDR3 sequence reads: CASSLTIDLAESGELFF. The CDR3 nucleotides are TGTGCCAGCAGCTTAACGATTGATCTAGCAGAGTCCGGGGAGCTGTTTTTT.

The V call is TRBV20-1, the J call TRBJ2-5, with 10 bases lining up with TRBD2. The ends lost 3 bases at V and 6 bases at J; junction bases unmatched: 7. Germline V lookup: CDR1 DFQATT, CDR2 SNEGSKA (reference sequence). The CDR3 spans 14 residues. The CDR3 DNA sequence: TGCAGTGCTAGTATAGCGGGAGGTGGAAAGACCCAGTACTTC. Its protein product is CSASIAGGGKTQYF.

The V gene is TRBV3-1 (or the pseudogene TRBV3-2), the J gene TRBJ1-1; possible D gene TRBD1, 5 bases. The germline gives CDR1 LGHDT, CDR2 YNNKEL (reference sequence). The CDR3 has 18 residues. Trimming shortened V by 0 bases and J by 4 bases, and 21 bases separated the two germline ends. Here the CDR3 DNA reads TGTGCCAGCAGCCAAGATACGGGGGTACATTTCGGGGGCACTGAAGCTTTCTTT. This translates into CASSQDTGVHFGGTEAFF.

This clone has a handful of counts. The chain is built from TRBV19 and TRBJ2-2, with 9 positions matching TRBD1. The length of the CDR3 is 18 residues. With V trimmed by 4 bases and J by 1 base, 10 bases remained unmatched. Germline CDR1 LNHDA, CDR2 SQIVND (reference sequence). CDR3 loop: CASSKRDRGSWNTGELFF. CDR3 coding DNA: TGTGCCAGTAGTAAGAGAGACAGGGGGTCATGGAACACCGGGGAGCTGTTTTTT.

This chain joins TRBV24-1 and TRBJ1-5; perhaps TRBD1 as D (6 bases). CDR1 is KGHDR and CDR2 is SFDVKD in the germline V gene. Trimming removed 5 bases at V and 7 bases at J, with 14 bases between. The CDR3 spans 14 residues. The CDR3 sequence is CATSGSGAEQPQHF. The DNA of the CDR3 is TGTGCCACCAGTGGATCAGGGGCTGAACAGCCCCAGCATTTT.

The chain recombines TRBV6-5 with TRBJ1-4, with TRBD1 matching 10 bases. The CDR3 runs 15 residues. Trimming cost V 4 bases and J 7 bases; bases outside gene matches: 6. Germline V gives CDR1 MNHEY, CDR2 SVGAGI. The CDR3 reads CASSFLGQGTEKLFF. The CDR3 DNA is TGTGCCAGCAGTTTTTTGGGACAGGGGACTGAAAAACTGTTTTTT.

The V call is TRBV11-1, the J call TRBJ2-2; 9 nucleotides match TRBD2. After removal of 8 bases from V and 5 bases from J, the junction contained 9 bases not matched to a gene. The CDR3 is 15 residues long. The germline CDR1 and CDR2 sequences are SGHAT and FQDESV (reference sequence). The CDR3 reads CASGASGIRTGELFF. The CDR3 DNA follows: TGTGCCAGCGGGGCTAGCGGGATTAGGACCGGGGAGCTGTTTTTT.

The count of this clone is one. The V gene is TRBV6-5, the J gene TRBJ1-2; 8 bases are a match to TRBD1. Germline lookup yields CDR1 MNHEY and CDR2 SVGAGI. The CDR3 runs 15 residues. V lost 6 bases, J lost 8 bases, and 14 bases stayed unmatched. The CDR3 region is CASREGQGANHGYTF. Written as DNA, the CDR3 is TGTGCCAGCAGGGAGGGGCAGGGGGCTAATCACGGCTACACCTTC.

The chain employs TRBV18 and TRBJ1-2, with 7 bases identical to TRBD1. This CDR3 has 12 residues. Trimming at V came to 4 bases and at J to 7 bases, leaving 3 bases not matched to a gene. The germline V gene encodes CDR1 KGHSH and CDR2 LQKENI. CDR3 protein: CASSLDRAGYTF. DNA for the CDR3: TGTGCCAGCTCACTAGACAGGGCTGGCTACACCTTC.